This T cell receptor beta chain is from a study of T cells after yellow fever vaccination. The wider study: Researchers used SMART-Seq v4 Ultra Low Input to prepare fractions that had low cell numbers.

TCRdb used MiXCR to reprocess the 5' RACE reads, holding one entry per CDR3 protein. This table holds around 310,000 distinct CDR3 sequences, 3.5% to 4.5% found once. Notes on this clonotype: Its cognate antigen is unknown.

The germline V gene encodes CDR1 LNHDA and CDR2 SQIVND (reference sequence). The CDR3 runs to 12 residues. V dropped 8 bases and J dropped 5; count of bases not matched to a gene: 0. Study results and caveats: Post-booster repertoires again held most primary-vaccination clones (roughly 96% CD4, roughly 88% CD8). Any FACS-sorted repertoire could hold abundant clonotypes that contaminate it from the bulk population.

This clonotype was obtained from a man between 18 and 29 years old who received the YFV17D yellow fever vaccine. The chain recombines TRBV19 with TRBJ1-4, with 9 bases aligning to TRBD1. The material sequenced was PBMCs, taken 5 days after the yellow fever booster vaccination. The CDR3 coding sequence is TGTGCCAGTGGGACAGGGAATGAAAAACTGTTTTTT. Protein sequence: CASGTGNEKLFF.